Listed below are T cell receptor beta chains from one sample, sequenced in a study of blood T cells in healthy people across ages. TCRdb independently ran MiXCR on the 5' RACE reads; one entry per CDR3 protein. Among about 2 million distinct CDR3 sequences listed, just under 50% were seen once. The sequenced sample consisted of blood. All receptors come from a woman in her thirties or forties in good health. Each CDR3 is given with its conserved first and last residue. The order of the fields is J gene, clone size, V gene, D gene, CDR3 protein, CDR3 DNA. D genes are given only for firm matches. Expanded clones get a size class; other rows say once, few or many, or leave the size out.

>TRBJ2-1|few|TRBV6-2/TRBV6-3|TRBD1
CASSFGQGAYNEQFF
TGTGCCAGCAGTTTTGGACAGGGGGCCTACAATGAGCAGTTCTTC
>TRBJ2-7|.|TRBV5-1|.
CASSLSFGALSYERYF
TGCGCCAGCAGCTTGAGTTTCGGGGCTCTAAGCTACGAGCGGTACTTC
>TRBJ2-3|.|TRBV12-3/TRBV12-4|TRBD1
CAITSYGTESTDTQYF
TGTGCCATCACCTCTTACGGGACAGAGAGCACAGATACGCAGTATTTT
>TRBJ2-3|few|TRBV28|.
CASWARSGDTQYF
TGTGCCAGTTGGGCCCGCTCGGGGGATACGCAGTATTTT
>TRBJ2-7|.|TRBV15|TRBD1
CATSIGVRDRVSYEQYF
TGTGCCACCAGCATTGGGGTCCGGGACAGAGTCTCCTACGAGCAGTACTTC
>TRBJ1-2|.|TRBV7-9|TRBD1
CASSFKGANYGYTF
TGTGCCAGCAGCTTCAAGGGGGCGAACTATGGCTACACCTTC
>TRBJ2-3|.|TRBV6-5|TRBD1
CASRRQGASIDTQYF
TGTGCCAGCAGACGACAGGGTGCGTCTATAGATACGCAGTATTTT
>TRBJ2-1|few|TRBV7-2|.
CASSPKEGYWDSYNEQFF
TGTGCCAGCAGCCCCAAGGAAGGATATTGGGACTCGTACAATGAGCAGTTCTTC
>TRBJ1-5|.|TRBV7-9|.
CASSLESGANQPQHF
TGTGCCAGCAGCTTAGAATCTGGGGCGAATCAGCCCCAGCATTTT
>TRBJ1-2|.|TRBV20-1|.
CSASSANYGYTF
TGCAGTGCTAGCTCAGCTAACTATGGCTACACCTTC
>TRBJ1-4|.|TRBV4-2|TRBD1
CASSQDTRYSTGANEKLFF
TGTGCCAGCAGCCAAGACACACGGTATTCGACAGGGGCTAATGAAAAACTGTTTTTT
>TRBJ1-6|.|TRBV12-3/TRBV12-4|.
CASSSGTLASPLHF
TGTGCCAGCAGTTCCGGGACATTGGCATCACCCCTCCACTTT
>TRBJ2-1|.|TRBV9|TRBD2
CASSTRGGMASNEQFF
TGTGCCAGCAGCACGCGGGGGGGCATGGCGAGCAATGAGCAGTTCTTC
>TRBJ2-1|few|TRBV24-1|TRBD2
CATSDTSGSYNEQFF
TGTGCCACCAGTGACACTAGCGGGTCCTACAATGAGCAGTTCTTC
>TRBJ1-4|.|TRBV4-2|.
CASSPEGGAFLNEKLFF
TGTGCCAGCAGCCCCGAGGGGGGGGCTTTCTTAAATGAAAAACTGTTTTTT
>TRBJ2-7|once|TRBV7-2|TRBD1
CASSLYDRGEQYF
TGTGCCAGCAGCTTATACGACAGGGGCGAGCAGTACTTC
>TRBJ2-6|.|TRBV6-1|.
CASSKKDTSSGANVLTF
TGTGCCAGCAGTAAGAAAGACACCAGCTCTGGGGCCAACGTCCTGACTTTC
>TRBJ2-5|.|TRBV7-2|TRBD2
CASSSWTSGEAQYF
TGTGCCAGCAGCTCCTGGACTAGCGGGGAGGCCCAGTACTTC
>TRBJ2-7|.|TRBV7-2|.
CASLAGGGGRYEQYF
TGTGCCAGCTTGGCAGGAGGGGGCGGGCGCTACGAGCAGTACTTC
>TRBJ2-4|.|TRBV20-1|TRBD2
CSPTRTGGTKNIQYF
TGCAGTCCCACGAGAACGGGGGGAACCAAAAACATTCAGTACTTC
>TRBJ2-1|few|TRBV6-2/TRBV6-3|TRBD1
CASRKTGMFYNEQFF
TGTGCCAGCAGGAAGACAGGGATGTTCTACAATGAGCAGTTCTTC
>TRBJ1-2|few|TRBV3-1|.
CASSQDVQSNYGYTF
TGTGCCAGCAGCCAAGATGTCCAGTCGAACTATGGCTACACCTTC